These 30 T cell receptor beta chains were sequenced from one sample in a study of response to subunit inactivated influenza vaccine. MiXCR was run by TCRdb on the RT-PCR reads, yielding one entry per CDR3 protein. The sample lists fewer than 750,000 distinct CDR3 sequences; around 15% were seen once. Sequencing was performed on PBMCs from blood, taken 11 to 12 days after vaccination. The receptors shown here come from a man between 50 and 59 years old who received an inactivated influenza vaccine.

The CDR3 spells CASSEGAGFQETQYF. The CDR3 region has the DNA TGTGCCAGCAGTGAGGGAGCGGGATTCCAAGAGACCCAGTACTTC. The chain links TRBV25-1 to TRBJ2-5, with TRBD2 matching 7 bases. V lost 3 bases and J lost 1; bases outside the gene matches: 5. The CDR3 length is 15 residues. Looked up from germline, CDR1 is MGHDK and CDR2 is SYGVNS.

There are a few counts of this clonotype. The chain is built from TRBV28 and TRBJ2-7, with a weak D call TRBD1 (5 bases). Germline CDR1 reads MDHEN; CDR2 reads SYDVKM. Trimming took 5 bases from V and 3 from J, leaving 17 bases between them. The CDR3 is 15 residues long. For the CDR3, the DNA is TGTGCCAGCAGTCCTCCCCTGGCAGGGCTCTACGAGCAGTACTTC. This sequence encodes CASSPPLAGLYEQYF.

This clonotype was counted a few times. V usage is TRBV7-8 and J usage is TRBJ2-7; 11 nucleotides match TRBD2. The CDR3 has 16 residues. Germline loops: CDR1 SGHVS, CDR2 FQNEAQ. J was trimmed by 3 bases and V by 5 bases; bases with no gene match: 9. The CDR3 spells CASSRGSSGRNYEQYF. The CDR3 DNA is TGTGCCAGCAGCCGGGGTTCTAGCGGGAGGAACTACGAGCAGTACTTC.

J is TRBJ2-5 and V is TRBV6-5; D gene ambiguous. Germline V CDR1 and CDR2: MNHEY, SVGAGI. The CDR3 extends over 14 amino acids. V dropped 3 bases and J dropped 2 bases, with 10 bases sitting between them. As DNA, the CDR3 is TGTGCCAGCAGTTATGGACCGCTACAAGAGACCCAGTACTTC. The encoded protein is CASSYGPLQETQYF.

The table lists this clonotype with a few counts. V is TRBV20-1 and J is TRBJ2-6; a possible D gene is TRBD2 (6 bases). Germline CDR1 is DFQATT and CDR2 is SNEGSKA (reference sequence). Trimming left V 3 bases short and J 0 bases short, with 6 bases between. The length of the CDR3 is 14 residues. CDR3 sequence reads: CSAREGSGANVLTF. Written as DNA, the CDR3 is TGCAGTGCTAGGGAGGGCTCTGGGGCCAACGTCCTGACTTTC.

This clonotype turned up a few times. The chain combines TRBV4-1 with TRBJ1-5; no reliable D call. Trimming took 0 bases from V and 2 from J, leaving 14 bases between them. Germline V gene lookup returns CDR1 MGHRA and CDR2 YSYEKL. CDR3 length: 17 amino acids. The CDR3 is CASSQEALGFRNQPQHF. The CDR3 DNA reads TGCGCCAGCAGCCAAGAAGCCTTGGGGTTCCGCAATCAGCCCCAGCATTTT.

The chain carries TRBV7-9 and TRBJ2-4; perhaps TRBD2 as D (5 bases). V shed 5 bases and J shed 0 bases, with 14 bases lying between them. There are 16 residues in the CDR3. Germline V gene lookup returns CDR1 SEHNR and CDR2 FQNEAQ (reference sequence). The CDR3 region is CASSHQAAEAKNIQYF. In nucleotides, the CDR3 is TGTGCCAGCAGCCATCAGGCAGCGGAAGCCAAAAACATTCAGTACTTC.

This clonotype occurred a few times. The chain employs TRBV5-1 and TRBJ2-5, with 9 nucleotides matching TRBD2. The CDR3 totals 16 residues. Germline V gene data show CDR1 as SGHRS and CDR2 as YFSETQ. Trimming at V came to 0 bases and at J to 4 bases, leaving 7 bases not matched to a gene. Here the CDR3 reads CASSLGVAGVSETQYF. As DNA, the CDR3 is TGCGCCAGCAGCTTGGGAGTAGCGGGGGTCTCAGAGACCCAGTACTTC.

The chain recombines TRBV7-9 with TRBJ2-5; D remains unclear. The CDR3 is 11 amino acids. The germline gives CDR1 SEHNR, CDR2 FQNEAQ (reference sequence). Trimming removed 11 bases at V and 2 bases at J, with 9 bases between. CDR3 sequence: CAYQHQETQYF. In DNA, the CDR3 is TGTGCCTACCAGCATCAAGAGACCCAGTACTTC. Full variable domain (rest looked up from reference TRBV7-9 and TRBJ2-5): DTGVSQNPRHKITKRGQNVTFRCDPISEHNRLYWYRQTLGQGPEFLTYFQNEAQLEKSRLLSDRFSAERPKGSFSTLEIQRTEQGDSAMYLCAYQHQETQYFGPGTRLLVL.

This clonotype was detected only a few times. The V gene is TRBV7-6, the J gene TRBJ1-3; TRBD1 is a possible D gene (6 bases). The CDR3 has 15 residues. CDR1 is SGHVS and CDR2 is FNYEAQ in the germline V gene. Trimming left V 5 bases short and J 0 bases short, with 11 bases between. Here the CDR3 reads CASSDPRGSGNTIYF. The CDR3 DNA is TGTGCCAGCAGCGACCCCAGGGGCTCTGGAAACACCATATATTTT. The full variable domain, its missing parts supplied by reference TRBV7-6 and TRBJ1-3, is GAGVSQSPRYKVTKRGQDVALRCDPISGHVSLYWYRQALGQGPEFLTYFNYEAQQDKSGLPNDRFSAERPEGSISTLTIQRTEQRDSAMYRCASSDPRGSGNTIYFGEGSWLTVV.

This chain joins TRBV28 and TRBJ2-5; D not resolved. V lost 5 bases and J 3 bases, leaving 10 bases between the germline ends. CDR1 MDHEN and CDR2 SYDVKM come from the germline V gene. The CDR3 extends over 13 amino acids. CDR3 in DNA: TGTGCCAGCAGTGAAGCAGAAAAAGAGACCCAGTACTTC. It encodes CASSEAEKETQYF.

The CDR3 nucleotides read TGTGCCAGCAGCTTGGCAGCCGAGGGCGGGGAGCTGTTTTTT. Protein product: CASSLAAEGGELFF. The V call is TRBV7-6, the J call TRBJ2-2, with D perhaps matching TRBD2 (5 bases). The CDR3 sequence is 14 residues long. Germline values: CDR1 SGHVS, CDR2 FNYEAQ. Trimming left V 3 bases short and J 7 bases short, with 12 bases between. The complete variable domain, with remaining parts taken from reference TRBV7-6 and TRBJ2-2, reads GAGVSQSPRYKVTKRGQDVALRCDPISGHVSLYWYRQALGQGPEFLTYFNYEAQQDKSGLPNDRFSAERPEGSISTLTIQRTEQRDSAMYRCASSLAAEGGELFFGEGSRLTVL.

The CDR3 sequence: CASSPVTLAGDEQYF. Written as DNA, the CDR3 is TGCGCCAGCAGCCCGGTGACCCTTGCGGGGGACGAGCAGTACTTC. The chain uses TRBV5-1 and TRBJ2-7; the match to TRBD2 covers 7 bases. From germline, CDR1 is SGHRS and CDR2 YFSETQ. This CDR3 has 15 residues. J was trimmed by 5 bases and V by 4 bases; bases with no gene match: 12.

This clonotype was counted only a few times. CDR3 sequence reads: CASSLAGLAGENKQYF. Written as DNA, the CDR3 is TGTGCCAGCAGCTTAGCGGGACTAGCGGGAGAGAATAAGCAGTACTTC. The V gene is TRBV7-2, the J gene TRBJ2-7; TRBD2 aligns across 14 bases. The V gene's germline CDR1 is SGHTA and CDR2 FQGNSA. The CDR3 totals 16 residues. V lost 0 bases, J lost 8 bases, and 6 bases stayed unmatched.

A few counts support this clonotype. The chain employs TRBV2 and TRBJ1-5; D not resolved. Germline V gives CDR1 SNHLY, CDR2 FYNNEI. CDR3 length equals 16 residues. Trimming cost V 3 bases and J 3 bases, with 15 bases left between them. CDR3 loop: CASSEPRWRINQPQHF. The CDR3, as DNA: TGTGCCAGCAGTGAGCCAAGGTGGCGGATCAATCAGCCCCAGCATTTT.

This clonotype was found many times. The CDR3 DNA reads TGTGCCAGCAGCGCGGGGGGCCTTGTCGGGAACACTGAAGCTTTCTTT. Translated: CASSAGGLVGNTEAFF. V gene TRBV7-6 combines with J gene TRBJ1-1; D is perhaps TRBD1 (6 bases). This CDR3 contains 16 residues. CDR1 and CDR2 from the germline V gene are SGHVS and FNYEAQ. The ends were cut back, 5 bases at V and 1 base at J, with 17 bases in the middle.

This clonotype appeared a few times. V and J are TRBV25-1 and TRBJ2-3; 9 bases match TRBD2. The germline CDR1 and CDR2 sequences are MGHDK and SYGVNS. V gave up 4 bases and J gave up 6 bases; unmatched junction bases: 11. The CDR3 consists of 16 residues. CDR3 protein: CASSGTRLAEGDTQYF. As DNA, the CDR3 is TGTGCCAGCAGTGGAACACGACTAGCGGAGGGGGATACGCAGTATTTT. Full variable domain (outside the CDR3, taken from reference TRBV25-1 and TRBJ2-3): EADIYQTPRYLVIGTGKKITLECSQTMGHDKMYWYQQDPGMELHLIHYSYGVNSTEKGDLSSESTVSRIRTEHFPLTLESARPSHTSQYLCASSGTRLAEGDTQYFGPGTRLTVL.

This clonotype has at least ten counts. The chain recombines TRBV10-3 with TRBJ2-2, with TRBD2 identical over 11 bases. V gave up 2 bases and J gave up 1 base; unmatched junction bases: 18. From germline, CDR1 is ENHRY and CDR2 SYGVKD. This CDR3 comprises 22 residues. CDR3 nucleotide sequence: TGTGCCATCAGTGAGAACCGCCTGTCTAGCGGGAGGAAAGACCTGAACACCGGGGAGCTGTTTTTT. It is translated as CAISENRLSSGRKDLNTGELFF.

This clonotype appeared many times. V and J are TRBV29-1 and TRBJ2-1; no definite D call. CDR1 is SQVTM and CDR2 is ANQGSEA in the germline V gene. The CDR3 runs 15 residues. Trimming stripped 0 bases from V and 5 bases from J, with 14 bases between. CDR3 in amino acids: CSVEDRWAADNEQFF. CDR3 in DNA: TGCAGCGTTGAAGATCGGTGGGCGGCAGACAATGAGCAGTTCTTC.

This clonotype has at least ten counts. The chain couples TRBV12-3 or TRBV12-4 to TRBJ2-2, with D unclear. V shed 2 bases and J shed 6 bases, with 7 bases lying between them. The CDR3 totals 13 residues. The CDR3 sequence is CASSLSGAGELFF. The DNA of the CDR3 is TGTGCCAGCAGTTTATCTGGGGCCGGGGAGCTGTTTTTT.

There are a few counts of this clonotype. The genes are TRBV28 and TRBJ2-7; tentative D call: TRBD1 (7 bases). The germline CDR1 and CDR2 sequences are MDHEN and SYDVKM. The CDR3 is 16 amino acids. Trimming pared 5 bases from V and 4 bases from J, leaving 21 bases between. DNA for the CDR3: TGTGCCAGCAGTCCGGGGGCGCGACAGGGCCGGTACGAGCAGTACTTC. This codes for CASSPGARQGRYEQYF.

J is TRBJ1-1 and V is TRBV7-2; a possible D gene is TRBD1 (5 bases). Trimming cost V 2 bases and J 5 bases, with 15 bases left between them. The CDR3 consists of 15 residues. In germline, CDR1 is SGHTA, CDR2 FQGNSA. CDR3 in amino acids: CASSLYSRVMTEAFF. DNA of the CDR3: TGTGCCAGCAGCTTATATAGCAGGGTAATGACTGAAGCTTTCTTT.

The CDR3 sequence is CASSITAAANYGYTF. The CDR3 coding sequence is TGTGCCAGTAGTATAACGGCAGCCGCTAACTATGGCTACACCTTC. The chain employs TRBV19 and TRBJ1-2; no reliable D call. V lost 2 bases, J lost 0 bases, and 10 bases lay in between. This CDR3 spans 15 amino acids. CDR1 is LNHDA, CDR2 SQIVND, per germline (reference sequence).

V is TRBV7-9 and J is TRBJ1-4; 7 bases map to TRBD1. With V trimmed by 4 bases and J by 8 bases, 10 bases remained unmatched. This CDR3 region has 15 residues. The germline gives CDR1 SEHNR, CDR2 FQNEAQ (reference sequence). As DNA, the CDR3 is TGTGCCAGCAGCTCCACCCTTTTGGACAGGGAAAAACTGTTTTTT. Protein product: CASSSTLLDREKLFF.

The J gene is TRBJ2-1, the V gene TRBV6-4; 8 bases fit TRBD2. CDR1 is MRHNA and CDR2 is SNTAGT in the germline V gene. V shed 6 bases, J shed 5 bases, and the junction held 3 bases outside the gene matches. The CDR3 runs to 13 residues. The chain's CDR3 is CASSGTRDNEQFF. CDR3 nucleotides: TGTGCCAGCAGCGGGACTAGAGACAATGAGCAGTTCTTC.

In this sample, this clonotype turned up a few times. The chain employs TRBV28 and TRBJ2-1, with 8 bases identical to TRBD1. Germline V lookup: CDR1 MDHEN, CDR2 SYDVKM. The V gene end was trimmed by 2 bases and the J gene end by 5 bases; junction bases not matched to a gene: 14. The CDR3 sequence is 18 residues long. The CDR3 DNA follows: TGTGCCAGCAGTTTAATACCCCAGGACAGGGTGGTGGACAATGAGCAGTTCTTC. This sequence encodes CASSLIPQDRVVDNEQFF.

V is TRBV18 and J is TRBJ2-1, with 7 bases that match TRBD1. Germline loops: CDR1 KGHSH, CDR2 LQKENI. The CDR3 spans 15 residues. The junction had 8 bases not matched to a gene; V was cut back by 5 bases and J by 4 bases. In nucleotides, the CDR3 is TGTGCCAGCTCAACCCGGGACAGCGAATACAATGAGCAGTTCTTC. It yields the protein CASSTRDSEYNEQFF.

This clonotype appeared a few times. The rearrangement joins TRBV12-3 or TRBV12-4 to TRBJ2-7; TRBD1 aligns across 9 bases. This CDR3 has 15 residues. V was pared by 0 bases and J by 5 bases, with 5 bases of the junction left unmatched. The CDR3 nucleotides are TGTGCCAGCAGTTTAGCGGGACAGGGTGTAAACGAGCAGTACTTC. Protein product: CASSLAGQGVNEQYF.

This sequence joins TRBV2 and TRBJ2-7, with D unclear. The germline V gene has CDR1 SNHLY and CDR2 FYNNEI. The CDR3 runs 15 residues. The germline V and J ends were trimmed by 6 bases and 4 bases, with 19 bases remaining between them. CDR3 in amino acids: CASSVFITDQYEQYF. CDR3 nucleotides: TGTGCCAGCAGCGTGTTTATTACGGACCAATACGAGCAGTACTTC.

This clonotype showed up just a few times. V is TRBV10-3 and J is TRBJ2-3, with TRBD2 matching 7 bases. This CDR3 spans 16 amino acids. Trimming took 0 bases from V and 5 from J; bases not matched to a gene: 8. Germline CDR1 and CDR2: ENHRY and SYGVKD. CDR3: CAISESGGLHRDTQYF. The CDR3 DNA reads as TGTGCCATCAGTGAGTCGGGGGGGTTACACCGAGATACGCAGTATTTT.